Below, one TCR beta chain is given with its context. The antigen is unknown. The data originate from a study of cytotoxic CD8 clonotypes in ibrutinib-treated CLL. In the study overall: In all, 10 to 11 patients were relapsed/refractory, approximately 16 were treatment-naive and 17 were IGHV unmutated.

Investigators sought sequencing depths of between 1 in 200,000 and 1 in 1 million T cells. Produced via immunoSEQ multiplex PCR; TCRdb's table is partial and in-frame only. The data hold some 130,000 clones, with around 85% observed a single time. Study-wide results and caveats: Clonality was higher at baseline than in age-matched healthy donors and tracked circulating CD8+ T-cell counts.

This material consisted of PBMCs, taken after 24 months of ibrutinib treatment. This sequence originates from a human donor with chronic lymphocytic leukemia.

The CDR3 is CASSATGGLGETQYF. CDR3 in DNA: TGTGCCAGCAGCGCGACAGGGGGACTTGGGGAGACCCAGTACTTC. The rearrangement joins TRBV9 to TRBJ2-5; TRBD1 agrees at 9 bases. Germline trimming cut 3 bases from V and 5 bases from J; bases unmatched to any gene: 8. The CDR3 has 15 amino acids. The germline gives CDR1 SGDLS, CDR2 YYNGEE.